Below are 11 T cell receptor beta chains sequenced from a single sample in a study of cytomegalovirus exposure and HLA in healthy donors. A multiplex PCR was run with 60 Vbeta primers and 13 Jbeta primers. Using immunoSEQ multiplex PCR, the repertoire was profiled, and TCRdb retains in-frame clones only, with some absent. Among 55,000 to 70,000 clones listed, 70% to 75% were seen once. Sequencing was done on a sample of PBMCs. The receptors come from a woman aged 25 to 45 in good health and CMV-seronegative.

The chain couples TRBV12-5 to TRBJ2-5; 7 positions agree with TRBD2. There are 14 residues in the CDR3. J gave up 1 base and V 5 bases, and 4 bases lay outside the gene matches. Germline V gene sequence: CDR1 LGHNT, CDR2 FRNRAP. In DNA, the CDR3 is TGTGCTAGTGGTAATAGCGGGTCCCAAGAGACCCAGTACTTC. Its translation: CASGNSGSQETQYF.

V is TRBV7-2 and J is TRBJ1-2, with a tentative D call TRBD1 (5 bases). The V gene's germline CDR1 is SGHTA and CDR2 FQGNSA. Trimming took 6 bases from V and 4 from J, leaving 12 bases between them. This CDR3 is 13 amino acids long. The CDR3 nucleotides are TGTGCCAGCAGTTCTACAGGCGTCTATGGCTACACCTTC. It translates to CASSSTGVYGYTF.

This clone was found a few times. The chain joins TRBV15 to TRBJ2-2, with unresolved D. The CDR3 loop spans 13 amino acids. Trimming removed 0 bases at V and 4 bases at J, with 3 bases between. Germline CDR1 LNHNV, CDR2 YYDKDF (reference sequence). Written as DNA, the CDR3 is TGTGCCACCAGCAGAGACAGCACCGGGGAGCTGTTTTTT. This gives the protein CATSRDSTGELFF.

As DNA, the CDR3 is TGTGCCACCAGCAGAGCCTCTTGGGACAGGACCTACGAGCAGTACGTC. This translates into CATSRASWDRTYEQYV. The chain joins TRBV15 to TRBJ2-7, with 8 nucleotides matching TRBD1. With V trimmed by 1 base and J by 2 bases, 7 bases remained unmatched. The germline V gene encodes CDR1 LNHNV and CDR2 YYDKDF (reference sequence). The CDR3 runs to 16 residues.

The rearrangement uses TRBV28 and TRBJ1-5; D is ambiguous. The length of the CDR3 is 13 residues. Trimming shortened V by 5 bases and J by 4 bases, and 9 bases separated the two germline ends. The germline gives CDR1 MDHEN, CDR2 SYDVKM. The CDR3 region has the DNA TGTGCCAGCAGTCCAACTCGAAATCAGCCCCAGCATTTT. Translation gives CASSPTRNQPQHF.

The chain recombines TRBV19 with TRBJ1-1; D remains ambiguous. CDR1 LNHDA and CDR2 SQIVND come from the germline V gene (reference sequence). Trimming removed 3 bases from V and 1 base from J, with 3 bases in between. This CDR3 has 12 amino acids. Here the CDR3 reads CASSIKNTEAFF. The CDR3, as DNA: TGTGCCAGTAGTATCAAGAACACTGAAGCTTTCTTT.

This rearrangement joins TRBV18 to TRBJ1-1; TRBD1 matches 9 bases. Germline CDR1 is KGHSH and CDR2 is LQKENI. J was trimmed by 5 bases and V by 8 bases; bases with no gene match: 9. The CDR3 runs to 14 residues. The CDR3 sequence is CASLRQGVWTEAFF. The CDR3 nucleotides read TGTGCCAGCCTCCGACAGGGGGTGTGGACTGAAGCTTTCTTT.

V gene TRBV30 combines with J gene TRBJ2-3; 12 positions agree with TRBD2. There are 18 residues in the CDR3. CDR1 is GTSNPN and CDR2 is SVGIG in the germline V gene (reference sequence). The J segment lost 2 bases and the V segment lost 0 bases, leaving 9 bases of the junction unmatched. CDR3 in DNA: TGTGCCTGGAGTGTAAATCGGCTAGCGGGAGGGATCACAGATACGCAGTATTTT. Its translation is CAWSVNRLAGGITDTQYF. Filled out from reference TRBV30 and TRBJ2-3, the complete variable domain reads SQTIHQWPATLVQPVGSPLSLECTVEGTSNPNLYWYRQAAGRGLQLLFYSVGIGQISSEVPQNLSASRPQDRQFILSSKKLLLSDSGFYLCAWSVNRLAGGITDTQYFGPGTRLTVL.

This clone was counted a single time. The chain carries TRBV29-1 and TRBJ1-1, with D maybe TRBD1 (5 bases). Germline CDR1 and CDR2: SQVTM and ANQGSEA. Trimming took 0 bases from V and 4 from J, leaving 6 bases between them. The CDR3 loop spans 12 amino acids. CDR3 in DNA: TGCAGCGTTGAAGACAGGGCCACTGAAGCTTTCTTT. Translating gives CSVEDRATEAFF.

The chain has TRBV7-9 and TRBJ2-1; the D is unclear. V was pared by 8 bases and J by 8 bases, with 13 bases between. CDR1 and CDR2 (germline): SEHNR, FQNEAQ (reference sequence). This CDR3 has 12 amino acids. The CDR3 sequence is CASQWVADEQFF. CDR3 nucleotides: TGTGCCAGCCAGTGGGTAGCAGATGAGCAGTTCTTC. Combining the CDR3 with reference TRBV7-9 and TRBJ2-1 gives the whole variable domain DTGVSQNPRHKITKRGQNVTFRCDPISEHNRLYWYRQTLGQGPEFLTYFQNEAQLEKSRLLSDRFSAERPKGSFSTLEIQRTEQGDSAMYLCASQWVADEQFFGPGTRLTVL.

CDR3 loop: CASSSNYDEQFF. The DNA of the CDR3 is TGTGCCAGCAGTTCTAATTATGATGAGCAGTTCTTC. The chain couples TRBV28 to TRBJ2-1; D ambiguous. Trimming stripped 4 bases from V and 8 bases from J, with 9 bases between. The CDR3 has 12 residues. The germline V gene has CDR1 MDHEN and CDR2 SYDVKM.